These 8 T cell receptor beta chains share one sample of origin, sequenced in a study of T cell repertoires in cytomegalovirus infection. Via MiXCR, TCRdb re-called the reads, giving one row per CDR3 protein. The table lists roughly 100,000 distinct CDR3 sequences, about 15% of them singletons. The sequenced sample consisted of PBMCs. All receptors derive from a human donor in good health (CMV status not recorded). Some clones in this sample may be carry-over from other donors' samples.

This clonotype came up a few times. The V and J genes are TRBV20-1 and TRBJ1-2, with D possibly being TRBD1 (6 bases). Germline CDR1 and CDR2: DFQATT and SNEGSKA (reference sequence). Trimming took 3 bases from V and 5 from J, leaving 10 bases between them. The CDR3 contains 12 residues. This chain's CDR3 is CSASTGTYGYTF. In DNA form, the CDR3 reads TGCAGTGCTAGCACCGGGACATATGGCTACACCTTC.

The CDR3 spells CSARDLFGGGDTEAFF. The CDR3 DNA reads TGCAGTGCTAGAGATCTCTTTGGCGGGGGAGACACTGAAGCTTTCTTT. V and J are TRBV20-1 and TRBJ1-1, with a tentative D call TRBD1 (5 bases). CDR1 is DFQATT, CDR2 SNEGSKA, per germline (reference sequence). V shed 0 bases and J shed 3 bases, with 17 bases lying between them. The CDR3 contains 16 residues.

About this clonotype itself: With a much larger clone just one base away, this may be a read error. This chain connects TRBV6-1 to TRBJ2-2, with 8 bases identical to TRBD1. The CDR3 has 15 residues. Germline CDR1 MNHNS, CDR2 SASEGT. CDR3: CVSSEQGAFTGELFF. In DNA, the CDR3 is TGTGTCAGCAGTGAGCAGGGGGCGTTCACCGGGGAGCTGTTTTTT.

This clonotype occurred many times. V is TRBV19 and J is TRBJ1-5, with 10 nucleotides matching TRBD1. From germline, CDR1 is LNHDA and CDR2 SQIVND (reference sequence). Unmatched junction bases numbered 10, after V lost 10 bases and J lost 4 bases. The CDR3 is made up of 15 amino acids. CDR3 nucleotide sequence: TGTGCCACCTCGGACAGGGGGATTTTGAATCAGCCCCAGCATTTT. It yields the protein CATSDRGILNQPQHF.

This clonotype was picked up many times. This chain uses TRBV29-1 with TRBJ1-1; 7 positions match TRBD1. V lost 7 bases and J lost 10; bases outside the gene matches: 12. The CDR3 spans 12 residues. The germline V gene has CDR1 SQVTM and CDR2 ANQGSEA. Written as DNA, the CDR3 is TGCAGCGCGACACAGGGGTCAGGAGGAGCTTTCTTT. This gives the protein CSATQGSGGAFF.

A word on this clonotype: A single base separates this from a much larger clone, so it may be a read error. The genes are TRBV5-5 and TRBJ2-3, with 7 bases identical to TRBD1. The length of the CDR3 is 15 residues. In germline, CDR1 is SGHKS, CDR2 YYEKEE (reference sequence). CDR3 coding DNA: TGTACCAGCAGCCTCCGGGACAGCCATAAGGATACGCAGTATTTT. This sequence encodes CTSSLRDSHKDTQYF. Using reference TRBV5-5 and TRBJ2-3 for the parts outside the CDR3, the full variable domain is DAGVTQSPTHLIKTRGQQVTLRCSPISGHKSVSWYQQVLGQGPQFIFQYYEKEERGRGNFPDRFSARQFPNYSSELNVNALLLGDSALYLCTSSLRDSHKDTQYFGPGTRLTVL.

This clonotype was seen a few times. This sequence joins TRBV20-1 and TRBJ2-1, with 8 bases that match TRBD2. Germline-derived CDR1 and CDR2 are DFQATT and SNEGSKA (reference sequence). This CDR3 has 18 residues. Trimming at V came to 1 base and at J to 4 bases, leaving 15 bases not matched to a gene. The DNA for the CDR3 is TGCAGTGCTAGAGGTCACCCGCCGGAAGCGGGGGCTTACAATGAGCAGTTCTTC. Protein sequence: CSARGHPPEAGAYNEQFF.

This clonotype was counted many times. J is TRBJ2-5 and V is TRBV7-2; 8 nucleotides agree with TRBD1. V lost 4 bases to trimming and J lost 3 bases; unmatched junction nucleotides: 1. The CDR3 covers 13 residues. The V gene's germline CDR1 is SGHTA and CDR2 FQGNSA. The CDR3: CASSSDREETQYF. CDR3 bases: TGTGCCAGCAGCTCGGACAGGGAAGAGACCCAGTACTTC.